This TCR beta chain was sequenced for a study of T cells in Graves' hyperthyroidism and ophthalmopathy. Overall study results and limits: Ophthalmopathy could be told apart from stable hyperthyroidism with a 13 V-J model. Ophthalmopathy, as predicted by the model, came a median around 6.7 months after the prediction.

Points on this clonotype: The antigen remains unidentified.

The TCR beta CDR3 regions underwent amplification using RNA transcripts as the source. The TCR CDR3 first-round RT-PCR relied on the HTBI primer set. TCRdb passed the multiplex PCR reads through MiXCR, listing each CDR3 protein once. The repertoire holds about 400,000 distinct CDR3 sequences, with about 16% as singletons. A lack of ophthalmopathy progression within 18 months defined stable Graves' hyperthyroidism. With a duration under 2 months, the hyperthyroidism was newly diagnosed in patients aged 18 to 65. In germline, CDR1 is MDHEN, CDR2 SYDVKM. Trimming pared 4 bases from V and 2 bases from J, leaving 17 bases between. The CDR3 is 17 amino acids.

The chain carries TRBV28 and TRBJ2-2; D not certain. Sequenced material: blood. The TCR was taken from a woman aged 25 to 45 with Graves' hyperthyroidism. CDR3 residues: CASSSPRADRNTGELFF. The CDR3 bases are TGTGCCAGCAGTTCCCCACGGGCGGACCGCAACACCGGGGAGCTGTTTTTT.